The 32 T cell receptor beta chains given below trace back to one sample, sequenced in a study of beta chain features in type 1 diabetes. Expressed TCRB transcripts were sequenced after all isolated RNA was converted to cDNA. The method was immunoSEQ multiplex PCR; TCRdb's version includes in-frame clones alone and lacks a portion of them. The data contain more than 300,000 clones, approximately 15% of them singletons. The sequencing sample was made of naive CD4+ T cells from blood. Receptors originate from a woman between 18 and 29 years old in good health.

The rearrangement links TRBV29-1 to TRBJ2-5, with D maybe TRBD2 (6 bases). The CDR3 consists of 13 residues. The V end lost 5 bases, the J end lost 5 bases, and 15 bases lay between the germline ends. Germline V gives CDR1 SQVTM, CDR2 ANQGSEA. This CDR3 is CSVRIGLRETQYF. As DNA, the CDR3 is TGCAGCGTTAGGATTGGACTACGGGAGACCCAGTACTTC.

This clone appeared a few times. This chain links TRBV5-4 with TRBJ2-1, with 9 bases that match TRBD2. The CDR3 spans 14 residues. Germline V CDR1 and CDR2: SGHNT, YYREEE (reference sequence). The V and J ends lost 1 base and 7 bases, in that order; junction bases with no gene match: 3. CDR3 sequence reads: CASSLLAGYNEQFF. The CDR3 region has the DNA TGTGCCAGCAGCTTGCTAGCGGGGTATAATGAGCAGTTCTTC.

A few counts support this clone. The junction departs from germline at one end; a sequencing error may be responsible. V gene TRBV10-3 combines with J gene TRBJ2-7; no reliable D call. The CDR3 runs 12 residues. Per germline, CDR1 ENHRY and CDR2 SYGVKD. CDR3 loop: CAISIVSDEQYF. In DNA form, the CDR3 reads TGTGCCATCAGTATCGTCTCCGACGAGCAGTACTTC.

This clone was picked up a small number of times. The V and J genes are TRBV7-9 and TRBJ1-5, with a tentative D call TRBD1 (5 bases). The V end lost 5 bases, the J end lost 7 bases, and 9 bases lay between the germline ends. Germline values: CDR1 SEHNR, CDR2 FQNEAQ (reference sequence). The CDR3 length is 12 residues. The CDR3 is CASSTTAQPQHF. Written as DNA, the CDR3 is TGTGCCAGCAGCACGACAGCCCAGCCCCAGCATTTT.

This clone turned up a few times. The chain recombines TRBV30 with TRBJ1-2; 8 nucleotides line up with TRBD1. V dropped 5 bases and J dropped 8; count of bases not matched to a gene: 10. This CDR3 is built from 13 residues. The germline V gene encodes CDR1 GTSNPN and CDR2 SVGIG (reference sequence). The CDR3 coding sequence is TGTGCCTGGGCTACGACAGGGGCGGGAGGCTACACCTTC. Translation: CAWATTGAGGYTF.

This clone was found a few times. CDR3: CAWERDRNYGYTF. Here the CDR3 DNA reads TGTGCCTGGGAACGCGACAGAAACTATGGCTACACCTTC. The gene calls are TRBV30 and TRBJ1-2, with TRBD1 as a possible D gene (5 bases). The CDR3 is made up of 13 amino acids. Germline V gives CDR1 GTSNPN, CDR2 SVGIG (reference sequence). The germline V and J ends were trimmed by 5 bases and 2 bases, with 12 bases remaining between them.

This clone was observed a handful of times. CDR3 region: CASSYSGRGEQYF. For the CDR3, the DNA is TGTGCCAGCAGTTACTCGGGCAGGGGCGAGCAGTACTTC. V is TRBV6-5 and J is TRBJ2-7; tentative D call: TRBD1 (6 bases). Trimming cost V 0 bases and J 6 bases, with 9 bases left between them. This CDR3 contains 13 residues. CDR1 and CDR2 (germline): MNHEY, SVGAGI.

This clone was observed a few times. V and J are TRBV28 and TRBJ1-5, with 11 nucleotides matching TRBD1. Germline CDR1 and CDR2: MDHEN and SYDVKM. V shed 5 bases and J 4 bases; nucleotides not matched to a gene: 7. This CDR3 has 16 residues. The CDR3: CASSPPGQGVNQPQHF. Written as DNA, the CDR3 is TGTGCCAGCAGTCCCCCGGGACAGGGGGTAAATCAGCCCCAGCATTTT.

This chain connects TRBV30 to TRBJ1-1; D remains ambiguous. CDR1 is GTSNPN and CDR2 is SVGIG in the germline V gene (reference sequence). The CDR3 runs to 10 residues. CDR3 nucleotide sequence: TGTGTCGCAAGGAGAGCTGAAGCTTTCTTT. As protein: CVARRAEAFF.

The chain links TRBV10-1 to TRBJ2-7; possibly TRBD1 for D (6 bases). With 1 base removed from V and 2 bases from J, the gap between germline ends came to 9 bases. The germline gives CDR1 WNHNN, CDR2 SYGVQD (reference sequence). The CDR3 consists of 14 residues. The CDR3 loop is CASSEFQGPYEQYF. CDR3 in DNA: TGCGCCAGCAGTGAGTTCCAGGGGCCCTACGAGCAGTACTTC.

This clone was counted a few times. The V and J genes are TRBV6-5 and TRBJ2-3; perhaps TRBD2 as D (5 bases). The V end lost 4 bases, the J end lost 0 bases, and 14 bases lay between the germline ends. The germline V gene has CDR1 MNHEY and CDR2 SVGAGI. This CDR3 is 16 amino acids long. The CDR3 DNA reads as TGTGCCAGCAGTTCCTTACTAGGGCTAAGCACAGATACGCAGTATTTT. The encoded protein is CASSSLLGLSTDTQYF.

This clone occurred a few times. The rearrangement links TRBV9 to TRBJ2-7; a weak D match, TRBD1 (6 bases). The V end was cut by 3 bases, the J end by 4 bases, with 14 bases between. The CDR3 loop spans 14 amino acids. CDR1 is SGDLS and CDR2 is YYNGEE in the germline V gene. The CDR3 nucleotides are TGTGCCAGCAGCGCGACCGGGACAAATTACGAGCAGTACTTC. This sequence encodes CASSATGTNYEQYF.

This clone was counted only a few times. V usage is TRBV4-2 and J usage is TRBJ1-4, with 7 bases that match TRBD1. V lost 4 bases, J lost 4 bases, and 12 bases stayed unmatched. The CDR3 has 17 residues. Per germline, CDR1 LGHNA and CDR2 YNFKEQ. CDR3 nucleotides: TGTGCCAGCAGCCCCTCAGCTACGGGGACAGTTAATGAAAAACTGTTTTTT. Translation: CASSPSATGTVNEKLFF.

This chain connects TRBV28 to TRBJ2-7; 8 positions match TRBD1. The germline V gene encodes CDR1 MDHEN and CDR2 SYDVKM. With 5 bases clipped from V and 2 bases from J, the junction kept 11 bases outside the gene matches. The CDR3 extends over 16 amino acids. CDR3 in amino acids: CASSPFGQGKTYEQYF. CDR3 nucleotides: TGTGCCAGCAGTCCCTTTGGACAGGGAAAGACCTACGAGCAGTACTTC.

This clone was detected only a few times. V is TRBV4-2 and J is TRBJ2-7, with TRBD1 identical over 9 bases. This CDR3 has 14 residues. Per germline, CDR1 LGHNA and CDR2 YNFKEQ. V lost 1 base to trimming and J lost 7 bases; unmatched junction nucleotides: 5. The CDR3 DNA follows: TGTGCCAGCAGCCAAGTCGGGACAGGGCGGGAGCAGTACTTC. Its protein product is CASSQVGTGREQYF.

This clone has only a few counts. The rearrangement links TRBV5-1 to TRBJ1-1; the match to TRBD1 covers 7 bases. The CDR3 sequence is 14 residues long. The V segment lost 2 bases and the J segment 3 bases; nucleotides outside the gene matches: 4. The V gene's germline CDR1 is SGHRS and CDR2 YFSETQ. This chain's CDR3 is CASSFTGVDTEAFF. The CDR3 DNA sequence: TGCGCCAGCAGCTTCACAGGGGTGGACACTGAAGCTTTCTTT.

This clone came up a few times. V gene TRBV7-9 combines with J gene TRBJ2-1; tentative D call: TRBD2 (6 bases). CDR3 length equals 13 residues. Germline CDR1 is SEHNR and CDR2 is FQNEAQ (reference sequence). V was cut by 5 bases and J by 4 bases, with 9 bases left in between. As DNA, the CDR3 is TGTGCCAGCAGCCAGCGGGTATACAATGAGCAGTTCTTC. Protein: CASSQRVYNEQFF.

V and J are TRBV5-1 and TRBJ2-1; TRBD1 agrees at 10 bases. The CDR3 sequence is 15 residues long. Looked up from germline, CDR1 is SGHRS and CDR2 is YFSETQ. V trimming: 0 bases; J trimming: 7 bases; junction bases outside the gene matches: 4. CDR3 sequence: CASSLATDRGNEQFF. The CDR3 DNA sequence: TGCGCCAGCAGCTTGGCCACGGACAGGGGGAATGAGCAGTTCTTC.

The genes are TRBV29-1 and TRBJ2-7, with TRBD2 matching over 9 bases. Trimming removed 7 bases from V and 5 bases from J; junction bases left unmatched: 24. The CDR3 contains 18 residues. Germline CDR1 reads SQVTM; CDR2 reads ANQGSEA. The CDR3 loop reads CSAILLPGGAGGRDEQYF. CDR3 DNA sequence: TGCAGCGCGATCCTTTTACCAGGGGGAGCGGGAGGTCGCGACGAGCAGTACTTC.

This sequence joins TRBV4-3 and TRBJ1-5, with 7 bases identical to TRBD1. The CDR3 has 15 amino acids. The germline V gene has CDR1 LGHNA and CDR2 YSLEER. The junction had 6 bases not matched to a gene; V was cut back by 1 base and J by 6 bases. As DNA, the CDR3 is TGCGCCAGCAGCCAAGGGGGGACAGAAGGTCAGCCCCAGCATTTT. Residues: CASSQGGTEGQPQHF.

J is TRBJ2-4 and V is TRBV25-1; the match to TRBD1 covers 8 bases. Trimming removed 4 bases from V and 4 bases from J; junction bases left unmatched: 3. The CDR3 has 14 amino acids. Germline-derived CDR1 and CDR2 are MGHDK and SYGVNS. Here the CDR3 reads CASSGTGQKNIQYF. CDR3 sequence (DNA): TGTGCCAGCAGTGGGACAGGGCAGAAAAACATTCAGTACTTC.

This clone was seen a few times. CDR3 amino acids: CSVGGPTGANEQFF. As DNA, the CDR3 is TGCAGCGTTGGGGGCCCAACAGGGGCGAATGAGCAGTTCTTC. The chain links TRBV29-1 to TRBJ2-1; 7 nucleotides line up with TRBD1. The germline V gene encodes CDR1 SQVTM and CDR2 ANQGSEA. V was pared by 4 bases and J by 7 bases, with 10 bases of the junction left unmatched. The CDR3 covers 14 residues.

The chain joins TRBV4-3 to TRBJ2-3; 8 nucleotides match TRBD2. V gave up 0 bases and J gave up 8 bases; unmatched junction bases: 10. Germline CDR1 LGHNA, CDR2 YSLEER. The CDR3 covers 16 residues. CDR3 amino acids: CASSQDLGLAGGTQYF. The CDR3 coding sequence is TGCGCCAGCAGCCAAGATCTGGGGTTGGCGGGAGGTACGCAGTATTTT.

V gene TRBV28 combines with J gene TRBJ2-5; 10 bases are a match to TRBD2. V shed 4 bases, J shed 1 base, and the junction held 9 bases outside the gene matches. Germline lookup yields CDR1 MDHEN and CDR2 SYDVKM. There are 17 residues in the CDR3. For the CDR3, the DNA is TGTGCCAGCAGTTCCCGAATTAGCGGGAGGTTCCAAGAGACCCAGTACTTC. Translated: CASSSRISGRFQETQYF.

The gene calls are TRBV15 and TRBJ1-5; the match to TRBD1 covers 7 bases. Germline CDR1 reads LNHNV; CDR2 reads YYDKDF (reference sequence). CDR3 length equals 16 residues. Trimming removed 5 bases from V and 1 base from J; junction bases left unmatched: 8. The CDR3 nucleotides read TGTGCCACCAGCTGGTTCCGGGACAGAAGCAATCAGCCCCAGCATTTT. Residues: CATSWFRDRSNQPQHF.

This clone was found a few times. The rearrangement uses TRBV30 and TRBJ2-5, with 8 nucleotides matching TRBD2. Germline-derived CDR1 and CDR2 are GTSNPN and SVGIG (reference sequence). J lost 4 bases, V lost 2 bases, and 6 bases had no gene match. The CDR3 consists of 14 residues. DNA for the CDR3: TGTGCCTGGAGTCAGGCGGGAGGATCAGAGACCCAGTACTTC. It yields the protein CAWSQAGGSETQYF.

A few counts support this clone. CDR3 loop: CASSGHRGYNEQFF. The CDR3 DNA reads TGTGCCAGCAGCGGGCACAGGGGCTACAATGAGCAGTTCTTC. V usage is TRBV7-2 and J usage is TRBJ2-1; TRBD1 matches 7 bases. Germline V gene sequence: CDR1 SGHTA, CDR2 FQGNSA. With V trimmed by 5 bases and J by 3 bases, 4 bases remained unmatched. CDR3 size: 14 residues.

This clone was counted only a few times. The chain combines TRBV7-2 with TRBJ2-7, with 7 bases identical to TRBD1. Germline V lookup: CDR1 SGHTA, CDR2 FQGNSA. There are 13 residues in the CDR3. The ends lost 5 bases at V and 3 bases at J; junction bases unmatched: 4. CDR3 loop: CASSSYRGYEQYF. CDR3 nucleotide sequence: TGTGCCAGCAGCAGTTACAGGGGCTACGAGCAGTACTTC.

This chain uses TRBV30 with TRBJ2-7, with D possibly TRBD1 on 5 matching bases. The CDR3 has 13 amino acids. The germline gives CDR1 GTSNPN, CDR2 SVGIG (reference sequence). Trimming pared 0 bases from V and 5 bases from J, leaving 11 bases between. CDR3 coding DNA: TGTGCCTGGAGTGTACAAGGGGCGCACGAGCAGTACTTC. This encodes CAWSVQGAHEQYF.

The table lists this clone with a few counts. The chain links TRBV25-1 to TRBJ1-1; TRBD1 might be the D (5 bases). This CDR3 region has 14 residues. V was trimmed by 6 bases and J by 2 bases, leaving 13 bases between them. The germline V gene encodes CDR1 MGHDK and CDR2 SYGVNS. CDR3 in amino acids: CASRGFGANTEAFF. CDR3 nucleotide sequence: TGTGCCAGCAGAGGTTTTGGGGCTAACACTGAAGCTTTCTTT.

This rearrangement joins TRBV7-3 to TRBJ2-3, with D unresolved. V was cut by 3 bases and J by 3 bases, with 7 bases left in between. Germline V CDR1 and CDR2: SGHTA, FQGTGA. The CDR3 consists of 13 residues. The CDR3 sequence is CASSLTGTDTQYF. DNA of the CDR3: TGTGCCAGCAGCTTGACCGGGACAGATACGCAGTATTTT.

The V gene is TRBV10-3, the J gene TRBJ2-1; 10 bases agree with TRBD2. CDR1 ENHRY and CDR2 SYGVKD come from the germline V gene. V shed 1 base and J 8 bases; nucleotides not matched to a gene: 5. The CDR3 totals 15 residues. CDR3 loop: CAISEWGTSEDEQFF. Written as DNA, the CDR3 is TGTGCCATCAGTGAGTGGGGGACTAGCGAGGATGAGCAGTTCTTC.